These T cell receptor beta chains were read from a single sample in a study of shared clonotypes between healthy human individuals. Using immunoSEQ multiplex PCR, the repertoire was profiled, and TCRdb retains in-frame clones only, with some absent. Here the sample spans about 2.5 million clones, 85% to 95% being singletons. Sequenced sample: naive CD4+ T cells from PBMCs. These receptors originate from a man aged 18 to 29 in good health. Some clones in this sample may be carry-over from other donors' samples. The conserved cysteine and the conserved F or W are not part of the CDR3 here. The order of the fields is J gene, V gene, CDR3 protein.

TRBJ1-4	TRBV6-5	ASSFRGDNEKLF
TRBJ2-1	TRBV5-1	ASAVVVSYNEQF
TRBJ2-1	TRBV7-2	ASSLVYWGLNEQF
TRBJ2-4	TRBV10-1	ASMEPRAKNIQY
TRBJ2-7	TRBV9	ASSPRTSGVSYEQY
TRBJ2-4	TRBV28	ASSRQGPNIQY
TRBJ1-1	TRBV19	ASRIDRAVTEAF
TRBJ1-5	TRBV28	ASMADRDNQPQH
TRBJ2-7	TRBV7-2	ASSPRTSRTYEQY
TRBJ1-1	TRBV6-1	ASSEAGVGTEAF
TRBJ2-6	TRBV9	ASSVEGYSANVLT
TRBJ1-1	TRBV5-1	ASRKLDSAGYTEAF
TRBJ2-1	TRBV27	ASSSGQLSYNEQF
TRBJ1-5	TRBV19	ASSIRASNQPQH
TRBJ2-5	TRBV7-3	ASSVGNTETQY
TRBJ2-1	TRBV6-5	ASSTRGSSYNEQF
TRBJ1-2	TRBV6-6	ASSYSGSYGYT
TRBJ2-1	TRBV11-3	ASSLGPSREQF
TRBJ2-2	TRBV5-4	ASSFSSGELF
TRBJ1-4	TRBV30	AWGRTGATNEKLF
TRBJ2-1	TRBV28	ASSFTQGGEQF
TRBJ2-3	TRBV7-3	ASSLSGREADTQY